This T cell receptor beta chain was documented in a study of T cell responses to AZD1222 COVID-19 vaccine. Study in general: The study pooled second doses at about 4 or about 12 weeks.

Study-level results: The study sampled repertoires only after the peak T cell response. Two doses of AZD1222 preceded a rise in Spike-specific TCR breadth and depth.

A few counts support this clone. The antigen is not known. Profiling relied on immunoSEQ multiplex PCR, and the TCRdb table lists in-frame clones only, not all of them. This table has 150,000 to 180,000 clones, about 85% appearing once. The sequence came from an adult in good health. The sample was peripheral blood, taken on day 0 of AZD1222 vaccination.

CDR3 amino acids: CASSFSSGGQVAETQYF. Here the CDR3 DNA reads TGTGCCAGCAGCTTTAGTTCGGGGGGGCAGGTGGCAGAGACCCAGTACTTC. V gene TRBV7-8 combines with J gene TRBJ2-5, with 8 bases identical to TRBD2. CDR3 length: 17 residues. V was clipped by 3 bases and J by 4 bases; unmatched bases: 13. Germline values: CDR1 SGHVS, CDR2 FQNEAQ.